Reported below is one TCR beta chain. Its antigen target is currently unknown. Base qualities are not at hand, and no much larger clone is one base apart. V loses 4 bases of germline sequence and J loses 0 bases, and the interval between the two ends is 14 bases. From the cysteine through the phenylalanine, the CDR3 covers 15 amino acids. Here the CDR3 DNA is all that survives: 45 bases in frame from base 1. CDR1 and CDR2 (SGHRS, YFSETQ) derive from the germline V gene. The library was built by means of the immunoSEQ multiplex PCR assay. The multiplex PCR relied on a mix of 60 forward primers for TCR Vbeta segments and 13 reverse primers for TCR Jbeta segments. The CDR3 region of rearranged TCR beta genes was amplified from genomic DNA with a multiplex PCR assay. Amplified TCR beta libraries were sequenced as 87-base-pair reads on the Illumina HiSeq System. Concerning the study's data processing: A later analysis counted around 72 million unique TCR beta chains across the roughly 700 repertoires, and some 11 million of these chains were shared by at least two donors. Raw reads were error-corrected and collapsed into unique sequences by a nearest-neighbor algorithm in which closely related sequences were merged to remove PCR and sequencing errors. V, D and J gene segments were assigned by aligning CDR3 sequences to IMGT reference sequences. For a sequence to be retained, a match of at least six nucleotides was required to both a V gene segment and a J gene segment. A rearrangement was called productive if the CDR3 had no stop codons and remained in frame with V and J, and every other rearrangement was called non-productive. CDR3 was defined according to IMGT convention as the region running from the second conserved V-encoded cysteine to the conserved J-encoded phenylalanine. The earlier analysis of some 540 of the donors excluded any sequence lacking an unambiguous match to a single V gene segment. An earlier analysis of 500 to 600 of the donors classified V segments as functional when productive rearrangements were above 56.7% and as segregating when the standard deviation between donors was above 5%. A statistical classification framework was built to diagnose cytomegalovirus status from the catalog of TCR beta chain sequences. In a later analysis, V and J genes were assigned by comparing TCR nucleotide sequences against IMGT/GENE-DB human TR gene sequences. In a later analysis, CDR3 sequences and most-parsimonious VDJ recombination scenarios were assigned using the TCRdist pipeline. In a later analysis, each TCR beta chain was defined by its CDR3 amino acid sequence together with its V-gene family, and reads lacking a unique V-gene family were excluded. As a way to deal with suspected cross-contamination and a sequencing artifact, a later analysis dropped 500 to 700 nucleotide sequences that were highly shared and had low generation probability. In a later analysis, a clonal expansion index was calculated for each public chain from normalized within-repertoire ranks of inferred template counts. A later analysis computed generation probabilities with a VDJ recombination model fitted to out-of-frame rearrangements, and checked the results against IGoR. Hypergeometric tests were used in a later analysis to score TCR-TCR, TCR-HLA and TCR-CMV co-occurrence, with a repertoire-size bias correction applied to the TCR pairs. A later analysis estimated false discovery rates by permuting HLA or CMV assignments 20 times. In a later analysis, co-occurring TCRs were grouped using DBSCAN, and TCRdist sequence similarity was added for clustering within HLA-allele-positive subsets. For co-occurrence clustering, repertoires with fewer than 30,000 or more than 120,000 public chains were excluded, along with roughly 5 repertoires with anomalous nucleotide sharing. TCRdb retrieved this table from immuneACCESS and kept in-frame rearrangements only. Not all clones are present; in checked studies, unresolved V genes account for under half, and no reason is known for the remainder. That table furnishes V, J and clone size, whereas the DNA furnished D and trimming. Across this sample there are some 150,000 clones, with about 80% seen only once. The biggest ten clones account for about 5% of the sample.

The source of the sample is a study of cytomegalovirus exposure and HLA in healthy donors (dated by TCRdb to 2016 to 2017). Background for the entire study: An earlier analysis of some 600 of the donors reported 276 Gb of sequence data and roughly 120 million unique TCR beta sequences obtained from some 200 million T cells. Roughly 300 gigabases of sequencing data and around 85 million unique TCR sequences made up an early release that covered several hundred HLA-typed donors. Among the roughly 410 genotyped donors, 75% to 90% belonged to the genetic ancestry cluster associated with self-reported Caucasian donors. The study aimed to test whether signatures of past pathogen exposure could be identified by cataloging public T cell receptors. The study profiled the T cell repertoires of hundreds of subjects by immunosequencing and related them to cytomegalovirus serostatus. Along with the approximately 700-subject first cohort, a separate validation cohort of over a hundred different subjects was used. The study combined high-throughput TCR immunosequencing, statistical association of individual TCRs with disease status, and machine learning to predict cytomegalovirus infection status. To study patterns of TCR occurrence, a later analysis re-analyzed previously published TCR beta repertoires from 650 to 750 donors and added high-resolution HLA genotyping. Rather than using new phenotypic data, the later analysis identified candidate immune exposures from TCR beta sequences and from how often those sequences occurred across donors. An earlier analysis of fewer than 700 of the donors applied high-throughput TCR beta sequencing to assess whether each TCR beta V gene segment acted as functional or pseudogenic. Donor age, sex, ethnicity and CMV serostatus were compiled together with the repertoire data. Genome-wide SNP genotypes for about 65% of the roughly 670 donors were used in a later genetic analysis, which treated that subset as a discovery cohort. Every discovery cohort repertoire had been produced on one sequencing platform. HLA typing included class I and class II loci at four-digit resolution. The number of donors typed differed by locus, with about 629-630 for A, B, C, DRB1 and DQB1, approximately 500 for DQA1, 600 to 610 for DPA1, and approximately 470 for DPB1. Five DR-DQ haplotypes were treated as single units for association and clustering because of strong linkage in the cohort. On average, around 230,000 unique TCR beta nucleotide sequences were sequenced per donor among roughly 430 genotyped donors of the cohort, with approximately 18% of those sequences being non-productive. The full study reports these points: Most TCR sequences were seen in very few donors, while some public TCRs were found in many individuals. The only immune exposure information available for the cohort was CMV serostatus. An earlier analysis of several hundred of the donors showed that most TCR beta V segments appeared in productive rearrangements either about 87% or about 30% of the time, which broadly matched IMGT annotations. In a later analysis, most CMV-associated TCR beta chains were found to appear HLA-restricted, with HLA associations seemingly driven largely by CMV exposure. This cohort had only TCR beta chains sequenced, and the lack of alpha or paired-chain data limited which features could be detected. In a later genetic analysis, a missense DCLRE1C variant was associated with V-gene and J-gene trimming of TCR beta chains, and the association was replicated in an independent cohort. Correlated functional status among segregating V segments might reflect linkage disequilibrium, but an unknown experimental factor could not be ruled out. In a later analysis, several top co-occurrence clusters were reported to appear linked to parvovirus B19, influenza, CMV and Epstein-Barr virus. Some IMGT-functional V segments, including TRBV6-2 and TRBV6-3, could not be distinguished by the 87-base-pair reads and were therefore excluded. A few of the identified cytomegalovirus-associated TCR beta chains were confirmed in vitro to be specific for cytomegalovirus antigens. The classifier was reported to diagnose cytomegalovirus status with high specificity and sensitivity in both the original and validation cohorts. Assigning TCR associations to individual alleles was difficult when HLA alleles, especially DR and DQ, strongly co-occurred. Because counts were too low, approximately 15 rarely observed V segments, including chromosome 9 orphons, were excluded from the earlier analysis of 587 of the donors. A further reported finding was that TCR beta sequences accurately predicted the HLA-A and HLA-B alleles for most subjects in the first cohort. According to the authors, the approach could potentially be generalized to other disease states and immunological phenotypes. Presence/absence analyses assumed roughly uniform sequencing depth across donors, an assumption that may not hold. In a later analysis, TCR association rates were found to vary across HLA loci, with the most associated TCRs seen for DRB1 alleles and the fewest for HLA-C alleles. At a false discovery rate of 0.05, a later analysis linked under 20,000 TCR beta sequences to specific HLA alleles. A later analysis found that HLA-associated TCR beta chains were more clonally expanded and had lower generation probabilities than equally common non-associated chains. In the study, 150 to 200 TCR beta chains were listed as associated with cytomegalovirus. In a later genetic analysis, fewer N-insertions in productive TCRs were reported among donors in an Asian-associated ancestry cluster than the approximately 710-donor mean. Because some donors lacked HLA typing at each locus, the association tests relied only on the typed subset. The sequencing pipeline was judged likely to have produced a cluster of highly shared sequence variants as a technical artifact.

In total, around 600 healthy bone marrow donors made up the cohort. Cohort members were all nominally healthy when sampled, although unrecorded immune exposures were likely present. The donor was CMV seropositive and belonged to the group of about 290 seropositive cohort members. Every donor gave a peripheral blood sample, and the peripheral blood mononuclear cells from that sample were used for TCR beta sequencing. Genomic DNA extraction from the blood cell samples was performed with the Qiagen DNeasy Blood Extraction Kit. The V gene is TRBV5-1 and the J gene is TRBJ2-7; perhaps TRBD1 is the D gene, with 7 bases matching. The sequencing sample was made of PBMCs. The sequence came from a man younger than 45 in good health and CMV-seropositive. The CDR3 amino acid sequence is: CASSRSRGDSYEQYF. The DNA sequence reads TGCGCCAGCAGCCGCTCCAGGGGGGACTCCTACGAGCAGTACTTC.